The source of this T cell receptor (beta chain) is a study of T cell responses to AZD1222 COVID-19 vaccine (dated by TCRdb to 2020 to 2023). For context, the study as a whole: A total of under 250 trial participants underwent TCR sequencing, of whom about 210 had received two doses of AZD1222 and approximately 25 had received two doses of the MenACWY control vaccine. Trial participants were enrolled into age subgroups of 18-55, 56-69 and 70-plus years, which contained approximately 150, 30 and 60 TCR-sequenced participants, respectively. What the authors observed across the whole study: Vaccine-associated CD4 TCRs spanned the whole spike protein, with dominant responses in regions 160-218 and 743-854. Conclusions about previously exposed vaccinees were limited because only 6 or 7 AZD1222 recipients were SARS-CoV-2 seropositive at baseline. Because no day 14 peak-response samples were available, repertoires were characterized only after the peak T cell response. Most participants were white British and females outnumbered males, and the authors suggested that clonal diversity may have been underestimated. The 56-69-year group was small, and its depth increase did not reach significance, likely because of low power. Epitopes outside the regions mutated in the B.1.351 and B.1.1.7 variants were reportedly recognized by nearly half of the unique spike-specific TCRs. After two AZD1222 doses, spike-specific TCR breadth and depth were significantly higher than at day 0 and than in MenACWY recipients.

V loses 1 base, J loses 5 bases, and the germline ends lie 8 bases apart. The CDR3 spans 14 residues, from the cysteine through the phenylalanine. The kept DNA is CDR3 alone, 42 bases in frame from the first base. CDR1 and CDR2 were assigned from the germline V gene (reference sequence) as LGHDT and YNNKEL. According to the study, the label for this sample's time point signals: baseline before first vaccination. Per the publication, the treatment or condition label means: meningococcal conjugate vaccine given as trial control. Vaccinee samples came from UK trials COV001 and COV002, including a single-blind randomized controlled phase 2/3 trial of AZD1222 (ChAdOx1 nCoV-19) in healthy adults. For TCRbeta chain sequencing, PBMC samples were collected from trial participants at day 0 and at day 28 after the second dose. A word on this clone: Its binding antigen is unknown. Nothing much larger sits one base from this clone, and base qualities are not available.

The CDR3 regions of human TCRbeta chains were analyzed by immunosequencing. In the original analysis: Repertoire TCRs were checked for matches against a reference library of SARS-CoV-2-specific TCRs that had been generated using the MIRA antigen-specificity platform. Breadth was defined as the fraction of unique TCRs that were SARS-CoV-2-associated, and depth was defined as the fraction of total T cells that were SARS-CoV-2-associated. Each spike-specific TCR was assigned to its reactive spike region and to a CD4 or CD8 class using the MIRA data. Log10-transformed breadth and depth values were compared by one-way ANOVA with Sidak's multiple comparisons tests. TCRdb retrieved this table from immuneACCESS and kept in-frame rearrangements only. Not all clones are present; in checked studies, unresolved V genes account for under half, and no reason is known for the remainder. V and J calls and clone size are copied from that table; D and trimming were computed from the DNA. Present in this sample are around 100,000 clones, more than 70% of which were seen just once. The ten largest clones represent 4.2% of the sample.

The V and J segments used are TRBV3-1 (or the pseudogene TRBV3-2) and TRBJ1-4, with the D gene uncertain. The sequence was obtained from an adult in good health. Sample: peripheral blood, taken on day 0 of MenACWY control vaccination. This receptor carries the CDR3 CASSQAYDNEKLFF. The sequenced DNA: TGTGCCAGCAGCCAAGCGTACGACAATGAAAAACTGTTTTTT.